What follows are 17 T cell receptor beta chains derived from one specimen sequenced in a study (dated by TCRdb to about 2016). The protocol used for the library was RT-PCR. TCRdb records Illumina MiSeq as the sequencer. The raw public data were reprocessed by TCRdb itself: fastp quality trimming at Q25, MiXCR clonotype calling, in-frame beta chains only. Identical CDR3 protein sequences are pooled into one entry, listed with their most common genes and DNA. Counted in this sample were around 700,000 distinct CDR3 sequences; 14% of them appeared once. The ten largest clones take up 3.6% of the sample. The sequencing sample was made of memory CD4+ T cells from blood. The receptors derive from a female donor in good health, serving as a healthy control.

A few counts support this clonotype. The chain couples TRBV9 to TRBJ2-3; D is perhaps TRBD2 (6 bases). CDR1 SGDLS and CDR2 YYNGEE come from the germline V gene. The CDR3 length is 16 residues. V shed 0 bases and J shed 3 bases, with 14 bases lying between them. For the CDR3, the DNA is TGTGCCAGCAGCGTAGACGTCGGGAGCGGGACAGATACGCAGTATTTT. This sequence encodes CASSVDVGSGTDTQYF. The variable domain in full, with the rest retrieved from reference TRBV9 and TRBJ2-3, is DSGVTQTPKHLITATGQRVTLRCSPRSGDLSVYWYQQSLDQGLQFLIQYYNGEERAKGNILERFSAQQFPDLHSELNLSSLELGDSALYFCASSVDVGSGTDTQYFGPGTRLTVL.

This clonotype was observed at least ten times. The V call is TRBV7-2, the J call TRBJ2-5; D unresolved. Germline CDR1 SGHTA, CDR2 FQGNSA. Between the trimmed V and J ends, which lost 1 base and 7 bases, there was a span of 13 bases. CDR3 length: 14 amino acids. CDR3 DNA sequence: TGTGCCAGCAGCTTAGGTGCCGACTGGGGGACCCAGTACTTC. Amino acid sequence: CASSLGADWGTQYF.

The rearrangement joins TRBV18 to TRBJ2-7; 9 nucleotides agree with TRBD1. V was pared by 2 bases and J by 3 bases, with 5 bases of the junction left unmatched. The CDR3 consists of 15 residues. Germline CDR1 reads KGHSH; CDR2 reads LQKENI. This CDR3 reads CASSPSGQGLYEQYF. CDR3 nucleotides: TGTGCCAGCTCACCATCGGGACAGGGACTCTACGAGCAGTACTTC.

V gene TRBV24-1 combines with J gene TRBJ2-2, with D possibly matching TRBD2 (6 bases). Germline-derived CDR1 and CDR2 are KGHDR and SFDVKD. The CDR3 length is 16 residues. Trimming removed 4 bases at V and 3 bases at J, with 14 bases between. CDR3 region: CATSDPRDWDTGELFF. CDR3 nucleotides: TGTGCCACCAGTGACCCCCGGGACTGGGACACCGGGGAGCTGTTTTTT.

This clonotype was recorded many times. The J gene is TRBJ2-7, the V gene TRBV20-1; 9 bases match TRBD2. Germline V lookup: CDR1 DFQATT, CDR2 SNEGSKA (reference sequence). The CDR3 spans 16 residues. The ends lost 0 bases at V and 6 bases at J; junction bases unmatched: 12. In DNA, the CDR3 is TGCAGTGCTAGAGACTTGAGGCGGGAGGGTCGAAGCGAGCAGTACTTC. Its protein product is CSARDLRREGRSEQYF.

The table lists this clonotype with a count of one. This may come from a read error, since a much larger clone is one base off. The chain joins TRBV29-1 to TRBJ2-4; D call uncertain. The CDR3 is made up of 13 amino acids. Per germline, CDR1 SQVTM and CDR2 ANQGSEA. V lost 3 bases and J lost 1, with 7 bases in between. The CDR3 protein is CSVEGFAKNIQYF. Written as DNA, the CDR3 is TGCAGCGTTGAGGGCTTCGCCAAAAACATTCAGTACTTC. The full variable domain, with the rest looked up from reference TRBV29-1 and TRBJ2-4, is SAVISQKPSRDICQRGTSLTIQCQVDSQVTMMFWYRQQPGQSLTLIATANQGSEATYESGFVIDKFPISRPNLTFSTLTVSNMSPEDSSIYLCSVEGFAKNIQYFGAGTRLSVL.

The chain couples TRBV20-1 to TRBJ1-2; D is unresolved. This CDR3 is 14 amino acids long. With 6 bases removed from V and 5 bases from J, the gap between germline ends came to 19 bases. From germline, CDR1 is DFQATT and CDR2 SNEGSKA (reference sequence). The CDR3, as DNA: TGCAGTGCCTCAGGCCGTACAATTTTATATGGCTACACCTTC. This gives the protein CSASGRTILYGYTF.

The CDR3 spells CASRAEGGTNEKLFF. In nucleotides, the CDR3 is TGTGCCAGCAGGGCTGAGGGGGGAACTAATGAAAAACTGTTTTTT. V is TRBV27 and J is TRBJ1-4; maybe TRBD1 (6 bases). Trimming took off 6 bases at V and 1 base at J, with 12 bases between the two ends. CDR1 MNHEY and CDR2 SMNVEV come from the germline V gene (reference sequence). This CDR3 comprises 15 residues.

This clonotype occurred a few times. V usage is TRBV20-1 and J usage is TRBJ2-1, with D unresolved. This CDR3 is 12 amino acids long. The ends were cut back, 1 base at V and 4 bases at J, with 5 bases in the middle. Germline-derived CDR1 and CDR2 are DFQATT and SNEGSKA (reference sequence). The DNA of the CDR3 is TGCAGTGCTAGAGGTACTTACAATGAGCAGTTCTTC. This encodes CSARGTYNEQFF.

This clonotype was observed many times. The chain couples TRBV6-5 to TRBJ1-2, with 7 bases fitting TRBD1. Per germline, CDR1 MNHEY and CDR2 SVGAGI. V trimming: 6 bases; J trimming: 0 bases; junction bases outside the gene matches: 13. The CDR3 spans 17 residues. DNA for the CDR3: TGTGCCAGCAGCTCCGGTACCGGGCAGGGGGCTAACTATGGCTACACCTTC. Translating it yields CASSSGTGQGANYGYTF.

This clonotype was found a few times. The rearrangement uses TRBV7-6 and TRBJ2-1, with 8 bases lining up with TRBD2. The germline CDR1 and CDR2 sequences are SGHVS and FNYEAQ. V was clipped by 5 bases and J by 5 bases; unmatched bases: 8. The CDR3 covers 15 residues. The CDR3 nucleotides read TGTGCCAGCAGCCAAGCGGGAGATGGGCACAATGAGCAGTTCTTC. This encodes CASSQAGDGHNEQFF.

This clonotype came up a few times. The chain recombines TRBV7-2 with TRBJ1-1, with a weak D call TRBD1 (6 bases). The germline V gene encodes CDR1 SGHTA and CDR2 FQGNSA. Trimming removed 5 bases at V and 8 bases at J, with 15 bases between. CDR3 length equals 13 residues. The CDR3 sequence: CASSRTRDIEAFF. The DNA of the CDR3 is TGTGCCAGCAGCCGCACGCGGGACATCGAAGCTTTCTTT.

As concerns this clonotype: The CDR3 ends on some other residue instead of the conserved phenylalanine or tryptophan, so this is likely a read error. The limits of the CDR3 on the DNA are not certain, so only TCRdb's listed CDR3 is given. The gene calls are TRBV7-2 and TRBJ2-7; whether TRBD1, the table's D call, matches the DNA was not checked. Per germline, CDR1 SGHTA and CDR2 FQGNSA. The CDR3 region is 14 residues in length, termini included. This CDR3 reads CASSLALGDPIRRY.

This clonotype was counted only a few times. CDR3 in DNA: TGTGCCAGCAGCCCATCGATATTGAACACTGAAGCTTTCTTT. It translates to CASSPSILNTEAFF. The chain recombines TRBV9 with TRBJ1-1; D is undetermined. CDR1 SGDLS and CDR2 YYNGEE come from the germline V gene. V gave up 4 bases and J gave up 0 bases, with 10 bases separating them. The CDR3 is 14 amino acids.

The chain carries TRBV5-1 and TRBJ2-7, with no clear D. CDR1 and CDR2 from the germline V gene are SGHRS and YFSETQ. CDR3 size: 15 residues. The V end lost 3 bases, the J end lost 0 bases, and 13 bases lay between the germline ends. CDR3 in amino acids: CASSSGRITSYEQYF. As DNA, the CDR3 is TGCGCCAGCAGCTCCGGTCGTATTACCTCCTACGAGCAGTACTTC.

Comments on this clonotype: A much more abundant neighbour one base away suggests this may be a read error. The CDR3 bases are TGCAGCGTTCGTGGGGGTACTGGAAACAACATATATTTT. It is translated as CSVRGGTGNNIYF. J is TRBJ1-3 and V is TRBV29-1; D perhaps matches TRBD1 (5 bases). Looked up from germline, CDR1 is SQVTM and CDR2 is ANQGSEA. This CDR3 comprises 13 residues.

V usage is TRBV12-3 or TRBV12-4 and J usage is TRBJ2-7; D assignment may be TRBD1 or TRBD2 (5 bases each). This CDR3 region has 18 residues. V gave up 4 bases and J gave up 3 bases, with 25 bases separating them. CDR3 loop: CASSSTPVPGAAVYEQYF. DNA of the CDR3: TGTGCCAGCAGTTCGACCCCCGTTCCCGGGGCGGCCGTCTACGAGCAGTACTTC.